This T cell receptor beta chain comes out of a study of shared clonotypes between healthy human individuals. Original processing notes: Without quality scores, immunoSEQ junctional reads could not be filtered like full-length reads. Produced via immunoSEQ multiplex PCR; TCRdb's table is partial and in-frame only. V, J and clone size are those of that table, while D and trimming were read from the DNA. Found here are about 580,000 clones, 98% of them singletons; the top ten hold more than 0.3%. Naive CD8 cells lacked CD45RO and underwent positive selection for CCR7, leaving out terminally differentiated effector memory CD45RA+ cells. Deletions cut 5 bases from V and 3 bases from J, with 5 bases between. CDR1 is MGHDK and CDR2 is SYGVNS in the germline V gene. The CDR3 is 11 amino acids.

Material for sequencing was naive CD8+ T cells sorted from blood. This clonotype was sampled from a man aged 25 to 40 in good health. The V and J genes are TRBV25-1 and TRBJ2-7; D gene uncertain. The CDR3 bases are TGTGCCAGCAGTAATAACTACGAGCAGTACTTC. It specifies CASSNNYEQYF.